One sample yielded the 14 T cell receptor beta chains listed below, sequenced in a study of human T cells and chemical hapten exposure. A single record per CDR3 protein comes from TCRdb applying MiXCR to the RACE reads. Here the sample spans 62,000 or so distinct CDR3 sequences, 9.5% to 12% being singletons. Indicated time point: patch test 3, about 24 weeks after DPC sensitization. Treatment meaning: therapeutic diphenylcyclopropenone sensitization with weekly scalp DPC. The sequencing used whole blood, collected in connection with sensitization to the hapten diphenylcyclopropenone (DPC). Source of these receptors: a woman aged 25-40 years with alopecia areata. Some clones in this sample may be carry-over from other donors' samples.

DNA of the CDR3: TGCAGCGTTATGGGCCCTGGTGATACGCAGTATTTT. It specifies CSVMGPGDTQYF. The gene calls are TRBV29-1 and TRBJ2-3; D gene unclear. V dropped 5 bases and J dropped 6 bases, with 12 bases sitting between them. Germline CDR1 is SQVTM and CDR2 is ANQGSEA. The CDR3 consists of 12 residues.

The J gene is TRBJ2-1, the V gene TRBV7-6, with D maybe TRBD1 (6 bases). The germline V gene has CDR1 SGHVS and CDR2 FNYEAQ. The CDR3 loop spans 14 amino acids. V was trimmed by 1 base and J by 2 bases, leaving 6 bases between them. Here the CDR3 reads CASSLGQAYNEQFF. The CDR3 DNA follows: TGTGCCAGCAGCTTAGGACAGGCCTACAATGAGCAGTTCTTC.

This clonotype was seen only a few times. The chain is built from TRBV11-2 and TRBJ2-5; D ambiguous. V lost 5 bases to trimming and J lost 1 base, with 8 bases between them. Germline loops: CDR1 SGHAT, CDR2 FQNNGV. The CDR3 has 13 residues. CDR3 protein: CASSPLPQETQYF. For the CDR3, the DNA is TGTGCCAGCAGCCCACTTCCCCAAGAGACCCAGTACTTC.

This clonotype was seen ten or more times. J is TRBJ1-1 and V is TRBV5-1, with D hard to call. The CDR3 runs to 14 residues. Trimming removed 3 bases from V and 1 base from J, with 10 bases in between. The germline CDR1 and CDR2 sequences are SGHRS and YFSETQ. As DNA, the CDR3 is TGCGCCAGCAGCTGGGCCCTAGGGAACACTGAAGCTTTCTTT. Translation: CASSWALGNTEAFF.

The sample holds a few counts of this clonotype. The V gene is TRBV28, the J gene TRBJ2-3; the D gene is possibly TRBD2 (7 bases). Per the germline V gene, CDR1 is MDHEN and CDR2 is SYDVKM. V was cut by 8 bases and J by 3 bases, with 27 bases left in between. CDR3 length equals 18 residues. The CDR3 region is CASESPGGVPSGTDTQYF. CDR3 DNA: TGTGCCAGCGAAAGTCCGGGGGGCGTTCCTAGCGGAACAGATACGCAGTATTTT.

The chain employs TRBV7-3 and TRBJ2-2, with 9 bases fitting TRBD2. The V and J ends lost 5 bases and 5 bases, in that order; junction bases with no gene match: 12. CDR3 size: 17 residues. In germline, CDR1 is SGHTA, CDR2 FQGTGA. CDR3 protein: CASSPYTGLATTGELFF. CDR3 nucleotides: TGTGCCAGCAGCCCTTATACCGGACTAGCGACAACCGGGGAGCTGTTTTTT. The full variable domain, rest sourced from reference TRBV7-3 and TRBJ2-2, is GAGVSQTPSNKVTEKGKYVELRCDPISGHTALYWYRQSLGQGPEFLIYFQGTGAADDSGLPNDRFFAVRPEGSVSTLKIQRTERGDSAVYLCASSPYTGLATTGELFFGEGSRLTVL.

This clonotype was counted ten times or more. The rearrangement joins TRBV6-6 to TRBJ1-1; 9 nucleotides align to TRBD1. The CDR3 totals 14 residues. Germline V gene sequence: CDR1 MNHNY, CDR2 SVGAGI (reference sequence). Trimming at V came to 2 bases and at J to 2 bases, leaving 0 bases not matched to a gene. The CDR3, as DNA: TGTGCCAGCAGTTACACAGGGGGCAACACTGAAGCTTTCTTT. Its translation is CASSYTGGNTEAFF.

This clonotype has a count of ten or more. The CDR3 DNA sequence: TGTGCCAGCTCACCACCGTGGGCCCTGGGCACTGAAGCTTTCTTT. Protein: CASSPPWALGTEAFF. V gene TRBV18 combines with J gene TRBJ1-1, with D hard to call. V gave up 0 bases and J gave up 4 bases, with 12 bases separating them. The germline CDR1 and CDR2 sequences are KGHSH and LQKENI. The CDR3 is 15 amino acids.

This clonotype was recorded a few times. The chain has TRBV7-2 and TRBJ2-7; D unclear. The germline V and J ends were trimmed by 7 bases and 6 bases, with 10 bases remaining between them. The CDR3 is 11 residues long. Germline CDR1 reads SGHTA; CDR2 reads FQGNSA. This chain's CDR3 is CASTDQVEQYF. CDR3 bases: TGTGCCAGCACTGATCAGGTCGAGCAGTACTTC. Together with reference TRBV7-2 and TRBJ2-7, the CDR3 gives the full variable domain: GAGVSQSPSNKVTEKGKDVELRCDPISGHTALYWYRQSLGQGLEFLIYFQGNSAPDKSGLPSDRFSAERTGGSVSTLTIQRTQQEDSAVYLCASTDQVEQYFGPGTRLTVT.

In this sample, this clonotype turned up many times. The chain employs TRBV5-1 and TRBJ2-7; D is undetermined. Germline values: CDR1 SGHRS, CDR2 YFSETQ. The V end lost 0 bases, the J end lost 0 bases, and 7 bases lay between the germline ends. There are 14 residues in the CDR3. The CDR3 region has the DNA TGCGCCAGCAGCTTGGTGGTTAGCTCCTACGAGCAGTACTTC. The encoded protein is CASSLVVSSYEQYF.

This clonotype was recorded a few times. J is TRBJ1-2 and V is TRBV27; 9 positions match TRBD1. V lost 5 bases and J lost 4; bases outside the gene matches: 8. The germline CDR1 and CDR2 sequences are MNHEY and SMNVEV (reference sequence). CDR3 length: 15 amino acids. CDR3 in amino acids: CASSTPGQGFYGYTF. CDR3 bases: TGTGCCAGCAGTACTCCAGGACAGGGGTTCTATGGCTACACCTTC.

V usage is TRBV7-9 and J usage is TRBJ1-2, with D perhaps matching TRBD1 (5 bases). Germline CDR1 SEHNR, CDR2 FQNEAQ (reference sequence). Trimming removed 5 bases from V and 8 bases from J, with 9 bases in between. The CDR3 spans 11 residues. CDR3 bases: TGTGCCAGCAGCCCAGGGAGCGGCTACACCTTC. Its translation: CASSPGSGYTF.

This clonotype has at least ten counts. The rearrangement joins TRBV5-1 to TRBJ2-5; the D gene is possibly TRBD2 (6 bases). Trimming shortened V by 2 bases and J by 2 bases, and 7 bases separated the two germline ends. Germline V gene sequence: CDR1 SGHRS, CDR2 YFSETQ. The CDR3 spans 13 residues. The CDR3 reads CASSFGGQETQYF. As DNA, the CDR3 is TGCGCCAGCAGCTTCGGGGGTCAAGAGACCCAGTACTTC.

This clonotype was found many times. The genes are TRBV25-1 and TRBJ1-2, with 7 nucleotides matching TRBD1. Trimming took 4 bases from V and 5 from J; bases not matched to a gene: 10. Germline-derived CDR1 and CDR2 are MGHDK and SYGVNS. The CDR3 length is 15 residues. In nucleotides, the CDR3 is TGTGCCAGCAGTGCGCACCTGACAGGGACGTATGGCTACACCTTC. Encoded protein: CASSAHLTGTYGYTF.